This T cell receptor (beta chain) is drawn from a study of technical replicates of blood from several donors. V lost 5 bases and J lost 8; bases outside the gene matches: 12. The germline gives CDR1 SGHTS, CDR2 YDEGEE. The CDR3 is made up of 17 amino acids. The protocol was immunoSEQ multiplex PCR, while the TCRdb copy is restricted to in-frame clones and leaves out a portion. The repertoire consists of 84,000 or so clones, with approximately 97% occurring once and the leading ten covering around 0.18%. The gene calls are TRBV5-8 and TRBJ2-1; 14 bases agree with TRBD2. The TCR comes from a human donor in good health. The specimen was T cells isolated from PBMCs. CDR3 bases: TGTGCCAGCAGTTCCGGAGAGGGACTAGCGGGAGAGGATGAGCAGTTCTTC. Protein sequence: CASSSGEGLAGEDEQFF.